A single sample is the source of the 24 T cell receptor beta chains below, sequenced in a study of shared clonotypes between healthy human individuals. The table came from immunoSEQ multiplex PCR; TCRdb's copy has only in-frame clones and leaves some out. The table records about 2.3 million clones, 80% to 95% of them present only once. Sequencing input: naive CD4+ T cells from PBMCs. Documented subset: CD45RA+ positively selected. The source of these receptors is a man between 18 and 35 years old in good health. Some clones in this sample may be carry-over from other donors' samples.

The V call is TRBV18, the J call TRBJ2-6; D gene ambiguous. Germline lookup yields CDR1 KGHSH and CDR2 LQKENI. The CDR3 is 13 amino acids. V gave up 2 bases and J gave up 3 bases, with 2 bases separating them. CDR3 in DNA: TGTGCCAGCTCACCATTTGGGGCCAACGTCCTGACTTTC. Amino acids: CASSPFGANVLTF.

V and J are TRBV13 and TRBJ2-4; no definite D call. The CDR3 covers 16 residues. From germline, CDR1 is PRHDT and CDR2 FYEKMQ (reference sequence). The ends were cut back, 4 bases at V and 1 base at J, with 14 bases in the middle. The CDR3 loop is CASSSPPTDAKNIQYF. CDR3 coding DNA: TGTGCCAGCAGCTCGCCCCCGACCGACGCCAAAAACATTCAGTACTTC.

As for this clone: This sample also contains other DNA sequences that code for the same CDR3. In DNA, the CDR3 is TGTGCCAGCAGTTTGGACAGAGACCAGCCCCAGCATTTT. As protein: CASSLDRDQPQHF. The chain is built from TRBV6-5 and TRBJ1-5, with a tentative D call TRBD1 (6 bases). Trimming stripped 4 bases from V and 7 bases from J, with 11 bases between. The CDR3 consists of 13 residues. Germline-derived CDR1 and CDR2 are MNHEY and SVGAGI.

The sample holds many counts of this clone. The chain links TRBV7-2 to TRBJ1-2; D is unclear. Germline V gives CDR1 SGHTA, CDR2 FQGNSA. The CDR3 length is 13 residues. The V end lost 5 bases, the J end lost 6 bases, and 13 bases lay between the germline ends. CDR3 sequence reads: CASSHESGDGYTF. The CDR3 nucleotides read TGTGCCAGCAGCCACGAGTCGGGCGATGGCTACACCTTC.

The chain has TRBV7-9 and TRBJ1-1; D unresolved. Germline V gene sequence: CDR1 SEHNR, CDR2 FQNEAQ (reference sequence). The V and J ends lost 4 bases and 1 base respectively, with 10 bases between them. This CDR3 contains 14 residues. The CDR3 nucleotides are TGTGCCAGCAGCTCGAATGTACCGAACACTGAAGCTTTCTTT. Protein: CASSSNVPNTEAFF.

This clone was observed once. V and J are TRBV7-3 and TRBJ2-6, with D unresolved. V was clipped by 2 bases and J by 2 bases, with 19 bases between them. CDR1 and CDR2 (germline): SGHTA, FQGTGA. The CDR3 covers 19 residues. The CDR3, as DNA: TGTGCCAGCAGCTTATTTAACCCTGCAGCCTACCCTGGGGCCAACGTCCTGACTTTC. As protein: CASSLFNPAAYPGANVLTF.

V and J are TRBV25-1 and TRBJ2-4; 9 nucleotides agree with TRBD2. J lost 8 bases, V lost 1 base, and 12 bases had no gene match. CDR3 size: 17 residues. Germline V CDR1 and CDR2: MGHDK, SYGVNS. The CDR3 sequence is CASSEFSGGTKGDIQYF. The CDR3 bases are TGTGCCAGCAGTGAATTTAGCGGGGGAACGAAGGGGGACATTCAGTACTTC.

The rearrangement uses TRBV2 and TRBJ1-4, with TRBD1 matching 9 bases. V shed 6 bases and J 5 bases; nucleotides not matched to a gene: 7. The germline V gene encodes CDR1 SNHLY and CDR2 FYNNEI. The CDR3 extends over 15 amino acids. The CDR3 sequence: CASSLEQGANEKLFF. In DNA form, the CDR3 reads TGTGCCAGCAGCCTAGAACAGGGGGCGAATGAAAAACTGTTTTTT.

This clone was counted only a few times. The chain uses TRBV4-2 and TRBJ1-4, with D possibly matching TRBD1 (6 bases). CDR1 is LGHNA and CDR2 is YNFKEQ in the germline V gene. The V and J ends lost 1 base and 7 bases respectively, with 10 bases between them. The length of the CDR3 is 14 residues. The DNA of the CDR3 is TGTGCCAGCAGCCAAGTGGGGGCCACTGAAAAACTGTTTTTT. It translates to CASSQVGATEKLFF.

CDR3 sequence (DNA): TGTGCCAGCAGTGAAGCGGCCTTTAGCGGGAGAAAAAACAATGAGCAGTTCTTC. It yields the protein CASSEAAFSGRKNNEQFF. V and J are TRBV6-1 and TRBJ2-1; 9 bases agree with TRBD2. With V trimmed by 0 bases and J by 5 bases, 11 bases remained unmatched. From germline, CDR1 is MNHNS and CDR2 SASEGT. The CDR3 spans 18 residues.

J is TRBJ1-5 and V is TRBV15, with D possibly TRBD1 on 6 matching bases. The V and J ends lost 0 bases and 4 bases respectively, with 10 bases between them. Germline CDR1 is LNHNV and CDR2 is YYDKDF (reference sequence). This CDR3 comprises 15 residues. CDR3: CATSREDRRNQPQHF. The CDR3 nucleotides are TGTGCCACCAGCAGAGAGGACAGACGTAATCAGCCCCAGCATTTT.

The chain carries TRBV7-9 and TRBJ2-5, with D unresolved. V was trimmed by 5 bases and J by 2 bases, leaving 18 bases between them. This CDR3 has 16 residues. Germline CDR1 SEHNR, CDR2 FQNEAQ (reference sequence). The CDR3 spells CASSELPAPLQETQYF. In DNA, the CDR3 is TGTGCCAGCAGCGAACTTCCGGCCCCTCTTCAAGAGACCCAGTACTTC.

The rearrangement links TRBV4-2 to TRBJ2-3, with D possibly TRBD2 on 5 matching bases. V lost 7 bases to trimming and J lost 8 bases, with 25 bases between them. Looked up from germline, CDR1 is LGHNA and CDR2 is YNFKEQ. This CDR3 is built from 16 residues. For the CDR3, the DNA is TGTGCCAGCACGCTCACTACCTCGGACCCGAGGGTTACGCAGTATTTT. It yields the protein CASTLTTSDPRVTQYF.

In its sample, this clone was seen once. This chain links TRBV11-1 with TRBJ2-5; 10 nucleotides align to TRBD1. CDR1 is SGHAT and CDR2 is FQDESV in the germline V gene (reference sequence). This CDR3 contains 14 residues. V gave up 4 bases and J gave up 5 bases; unmatched junction bases: 4. The CDR3 sequence: CASSSRTGGETQYF. The CDR3 bases are TGTGCCAGCAGCTCCAGGACAGGGGGGGAGACCCAGTACTTC. The full variable domain, completed using reference TRBV11-1 and TRBJ2-5, is EAEVAQSPRYKITEKSQAVAFWCDPISGHATLYWYRQILGQGPELLVQFQDESVVDDSQLPKDRFSAERLKGVDSTLKIQPAELGDSAMYLCASSSRTGGETQYFGPGTRLLVL.

V usage is TRBV11-2 and J usage is TRBJ2-4, with D hard to call. Trimming shortened V by 4 bases and J by 0 bases, and 7 bases separated the two germline ends. The CDR3 runs 14 residues. Germline V gives CDR1 SGHAT, CDR2 FQNNGV. The CDR3 nucleotides read TGTGCCAGCAGCTCAACAGTAGCCAAAAACATTCAGTACTTC. This codes for CASSSTVAKNIQYF.

Turning to this clone: Other DNA sequences in the same sample also yield this CDR3. This chain uses TRBV28 with TRBJ2-1, with D possibly being TRBD1 or TRBD2 (5 bases each). The CDR3 consists of 15 residues. The germline gives CDR1 MDHEN, CDR2 SYDVKM. Trimming stripped 3 bases from V and 1 base from J, with 10 bases between. The CDR3 coding sequence is TGTGCCAGCAGTTTCAGTGGGGGATCCTACAATGAGCAGTTCTTC. Translation: CASSFSGGSYNEQFF.

CDR3 sequence: CASSQDLGRGAEQYF. The CDR3 DNA follows: TGCGCCAGCAGCCAAGATTTGGGGAGGGGGGCCGAGCAGTACTTC. The rearrangement links TRBV4-3 to TRBJ2-7, with D possibly TRBD2 on 7 matching bases. Per germline, CDR1 LGHNA and CDR2 YSLEER. Trimming left V 0 bases short and J 6 bases short, with 15 bases between. This CDR3 has 15 amino acids.

The count of this clone is one. The chain links TRBV19 to TRBJ2-4; 9 nucleotides align to TRBD1. CDR1 and CDR2 from the germline V gene are LNHDA and SQIVND (reference sequence). J lost 4 bases, V lost 2 bases, and 3 bases had no gene match. The CDR3 is made up of 15 amino acids. For the CDR3, the DNA is TGTGCCAGTAGTATACCAGGGACAGGGAAAAACATTCAGTACTTC. This translates into CASSIPGTGKNIQYF. The entire variable domain, with the rest obtained from reference TRBV19 and TRBJ2-4, is as follows: DGGITQSPKYLFRKEGQNVTLSCEQNLNHDAMYWYRQDPGQGLRLIYYSQIVNDFQKGDIAEGYSVSREKKESFPLTVTSAQKNPTAFYLCASSIPGTGKNIQYFGAGTRLSVL.

The count of this clone is one. Its ends do not fully match the called genes, so a read error is possible. The J gene is TRBJ2-3, the V gene TRBV2, with TRBD2 matching 11 bases. The CDR3 consists of 12 residues. CDR1 is SNHLY and CDR2 is FYNNEI in the germline V gene. The CDR3 reads CASSGDPSGRYF. The CDR3 DNA reads TGTGCCAGCAGTGGGGATCCTAGCGGGAGGTACTTT.

The J gene is TRBJ1-4, the V gene TRBV5-1, with D uncertain. CDR3 length equals 14 residues. Trimming shortened V by 5 bases and J by 5 bases, and 13 bases separated the two germline ends. The germline V gene has CDR1 SGHRS and CDR2 YFSETQ. CDR3 amino acids: CASRPGPPNEKLFF. In nucleotides, the CDR3 is TGCGCCAGCAGACCCGGGCCCCCGAATGAAAAACTGTTTTTT.

Regarding this clone: It may be a read error: a sequence one base away is much more abundant. Other DNA variants within this sample encode the same CDR3. The chain couples TRBV1 to TRBJ2-2; TRBD2 is taken as the D call from the table, unchecked against the DNA. TRBV1 is labeled a pseudogene. CDR3 length: 15 amino acids. CDR3 nucleotide sequence: TGCACCAGCAGCCATTGGCCGAGACCAACCGGGGAACTGTTTTTT. The encoded protein is CTSSHWPRPTGELFF.

The chain employs TRBV5-1 and TRBJ2-5, with D possibly being TRBD2 (6 bases). CDR1 is SGHRS and CDR2 is YFSETQ in the germline V gene. The length of the CDR3 is 16 residues. Trimming took off 0 bases at V and 5 bases at J, with 17 bases between the two ends. CDR3 DNA: TGCGCCAGCAGCTTGGACGGTAGGGCTGGAGGGGAGACCCAGTACTTC. It encodes CASSLDGRAGGETQYF.

This chain links TRBV7-2 with TRBJ2-4; perhaps TRBD1 as D (5 bases). The CDR3 runs to 16 residues. Looked up from germline, CDR1 is SGHTA and CDR2 is FQGNSA. Trimming pared 5 bases from V and 2 bases from J, leaving 16 bases between. CDR3 in amino acids: CASSTGPRGPKNIQYF. CDR3 bases: TGTGCCAGCAGCACAGGACCCCGAGGCCCCAAAAACATTCAGTACTTC.

The chain combines TRBV5-1 with TRBJ2-7; D remains ambiguous. V dropped 0 bases and J dropped 2 bases, with 9 bases sitting between them. There are 14 residues in the CDR3. Germline assignment: CDR1 SGHRS and CDR2 YFSETQ. CDR3 sequence (DNA): TGCGCCAGCAGCTTGGACTGGCCAGCCTACGAGCAGTACTTC. Its protein product is CASSLDWPAYEQYF. Full variable domain (remainder filled in from reference TRBV5-1 and TRBJ2-7): KAGVTQTPRYLIKTRGQQVTLSCSPISGHRSVSWYQQTPGQGLQFLFEYFSETQRNKGNFPGRFSGRQFSNSRSEMNVSTLELGDSALYLCASSLDWPAYEQYFGPGTRLTVT.